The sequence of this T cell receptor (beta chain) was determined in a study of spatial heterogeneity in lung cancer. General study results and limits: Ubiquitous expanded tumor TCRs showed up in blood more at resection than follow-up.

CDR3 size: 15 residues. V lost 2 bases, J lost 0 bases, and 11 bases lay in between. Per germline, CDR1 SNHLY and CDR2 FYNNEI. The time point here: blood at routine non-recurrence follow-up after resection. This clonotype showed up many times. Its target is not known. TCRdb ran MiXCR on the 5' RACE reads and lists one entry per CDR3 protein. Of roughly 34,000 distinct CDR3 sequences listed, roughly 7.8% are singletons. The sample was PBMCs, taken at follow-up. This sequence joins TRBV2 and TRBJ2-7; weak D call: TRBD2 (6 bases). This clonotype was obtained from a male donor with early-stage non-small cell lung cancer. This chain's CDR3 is CASSELREYSYEQYF. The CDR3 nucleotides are TGTGCCAGCAGTGAACTCCGGGAGTACTCCTACGAGCAGTACTTC.